This entry features one TCR beta chain sequence. Measured with immunoSEQ multiplex PCR; TCRdb has only the in-frame clones, and not every one. The profile shows 150,000 to 200,000 clones, less than 90% of them singletons. Germline assignment: CDR1 SGHAT and CDR2 FQNNGV. The CDR3 runs to 14 residues. The ends lost 5 bases at V and 1 base at J; junction bases unmatched: 2. These data originate in a study of blood T cell repertoires in COVID-19. About the study: Sites across the United States, Italy and Spain contributed samples from acute and convalescent COVID-19. T cells, B-cell-depleted T cells, or PBMCs supplied cDNA or gDNA.

This sequence joins TRBV11-2 and TRBJ2-5, with 9 nucleotides matching TRBD2. This TCR was recovered from a man between 65 and 80 years old with active or convalescent COVID-19. Sample: peripheral blood. The CDR3 protein is CASSVSGGQETQYF. The CDR3 region has the DNA TGTGCCAGCAGCGTTAGCGGGGGCCAAGAGACCCAGTACTTC.